The 32 T cell receptor beta chains below were found in one sample sequenced in a study of CD8 T cells in ankylosing spondylitis. Study-level results: Apparently characteristic of ankylosing spondylitis blood was a TCR beta motif (eight highly homologous variants).

Via MiXCR, TCRdb re-called the 5' RACE reads, giving one row per CDR3 protein. The sample has about 90,000 distinct CDR3 sequences, more than 8.5% seen once. No cognate antigen is known for these TCRs. The sample comprised blood, either unsorted or a sorted T cell fraction (not recorded which). The receptor set was obtained from a male donor with ankylosing spondylitis.

This clonotype was found many times. The chain employs TRBV4-2 and TRBJ1-6; 8 nucleotides align to TRBD1. The CDR3 extends over 15 amino acids. The junction had 3 bases not matched to a gene; V was cut back by 3 bases and J by 5 bases. CDR1 LGHNA and CDR2 YNFKEQ come from the germline V gene. CDR3 region: CASSHTTGDNSPLHF. CDR3 bases: TGTGCCAGCAGCCATACGACAGGGGATAATTCACCCCTCCACTTT.

The chain links TRBV30 to TRBJ2-2; 8 nucleotides agree with TRBD1. In germline, CDR1 is GTSNPN, CDR2 SVGIG (reference sequence). V shed 1 base, J shed 5 bases, and the junction held 3 bases outside the gene matches. There are 14 residues in the CDR3. The CDR3, as DNA: TGTGCCTGGAGTGGGACAGGGCGGACCGGGGAGCTGTTTTTT. This translates into CAWSGTGRTGELFF.

The chain has TRBV5-6 and TRBJ2-1, with 9 bases lining up with TRBD2. Unmatched junction bases numbered 4, after V lost 0 bases and J lost 6 bases. The CDR3 totals 15 residues. Per germline, CDR1 SGHDT and CDR2 YYEEEE. The CDR3 nucleotides are TGTGCCAGCAGCTTGGTCCCTAGCGGGGCCAATGAGCAGTTCTTC. It encodes CASSLVPSGANEQFF.

The chain employs TRBV27 and TRBJ2-2; D tentatively reads TRBD1 or TRBD2 (5 bases each). The CDR3 runs 13 residues. Germline V gene sequence: CDR1 MNHEY, CDR2 SMNVEV (reference sequence). With 6 bases removed from V and 7 bases from J, the gap between germline ends came to 12 bases. This chain's CDR3 is CASSPSGGGELFF. CDR3 bases: TGTGCCAGCAGCCCCTCTGGGGGCGGGGAGCTGTTTTTT.

This clonotype appeared many times. V usage is TRBV7-9 and J usage is TRBJ1-2; no firm D call. Trimming stripped 0 bases from V and 6 bases from J, with 8 bases between. CDR1 and CDR2 from the germline V gene are SEHNR and FQNEAQ (reference sequence). This CDR3 contains 13 residues. The chain's CDR3 is CASSLAPGDGYTF. The CDR3 DNA reads as TGTGCCAGCAGCTTAGCCCCAGGAGATGGCTACACCTTC. Using reference TRBV7-9 and TRBJ1-2 for the parts outside the CDR3, the full variable domain is DTGVSQNPRHKITKRGQNVTFRCDPISEHNRLYWYRQTLGQGPEFLTYFQNEAQLEKSRLLSDRFSAERPKGSFSTLEIQRTEQGDSAMYLCASSLAPGDGYTFGSGTRLTVV.

This clonotype occurred many times. The chain recombines TRBV6-2 or TRBV6-3 with TRBJ2-7; tentatively, D is TRBD2 (6 bases). V was trimmed by 8 bases and J by 4 bases, leaving 15 bases between them. In germline, CDR1 is MNHEY, CDR2 SVGEGT. The CDR3 has 13 residues. Here the CDR3 DNA reads TGTGCCAGCGGAGGGCTAGCGATATACGAGCAGTACTTC. Amino acid sequence: CASGGLAIYEQYF.

This clonotype was observed a few times. For the CDR3, the DNA is TGCGCCAGCAGTGAGTCCTACAGGGATCTAGTGGTGACTGAAGCTTTCTTT. This encodes CASSESYRDLVVTEAFF. The chain combines TRBV10-2 with TRBJ1-1; weak D call: TRBD1 (6 bases). The germline V gene encodes CDR1 WSHSY and CDR2 SAAADI. The CDR3 spans 17 residues. Trimming removed 0 bases at V and 5 bases at J, with 19 bases between.

This clonotype was found a few times. The chain is built from TRBV29-1 and TRBJ2-1, with TRBD2 matching over 9 bases. J was trimmed by 0 bases and V by 4 bases; bases with no gene match: 13. Germline values: CDR1 SQVTM, CDR2 ANQGSEA. The CDR3 runs 18 residues. CDR3 residues: CSVVHGTSRKSSYNEQFF. In DNA form, the CDR3 reads TGCAGCGTTGTTCACGGGACTAGCCGCAAGAGCTCCTACAATGAGCAGTTCTTC.

V gene TRBV7-9 combines with J gene TRBJ2-7; D is possibly TRBD2 (6 bases). Germline V CDR1 and CDR2: SEHNR, FQNEAQ (reference sequence). Trimming stripped 6 bases from V and 4 bases from J, with 7 bases between. CDR3 size: 11 residues. CDR3 DNA: TGTGCCAGCAGGCGGGGTTACGAGCAGTACTTC. It is translated as CASRRGYEQYF.

This clonotype turned up a few times. The V gene is TRBV5-1, the J gene TRBJ2-1; 9 bases fit TRBD2. This CDR3 is 14 amino acids long. The J segment lost 8 bases and the V segment lost 3 bases, leaving 6 bases of the junction unmatched. Germline V gene data show CDR1 as SGHRS and CDR2 as YFSETQ. The CDR3 protein is CASSYGTSSYEQFF. In nucleotides, the CDR3 is TGCGCCAGCAGCTACGGGACTAGCAGCTATGAGCAGTTCTTC.

The rearrangement links TRBV7-2 to TRBJ2-1; TRBD1 agrees at 9 bases. CDR3 length: 15 amino acids. V dropped 7 bases and J dropped 6; count of bases not matched to a gene: 10. Looked up from germline, CDR1 is SGHTA and CDR2 is FQGNSA. CDR3 in DNA: TGTGCCAGCACCACCGGGACAGGGTGGCTCAATGAGCAGTTCTTC. It is translated as CASTTGTGWLNEQFF.

The gene calls are TRBV2 and TRBJ1-1; 9 bases match TRBD1. Germline V gene sequence: CDR1 SNHLY, CDR2 FYNNEI. V trimming: 11 bases; J trimming: 3 bases; junction bases outside the gene matches: 13. The CDR3 consists of 15 residues. The CDR3 loop is CAGTGTGNAYTEAFF. Here the CDR3 DNA reads TGTGCCGGAACCGGGACAGGGAATGCATACACTGAAGCTTTCTTT.

This clonotype occurred a few times. This chain connects TRBV5-1 to TRBJ2-1; D gene unclear. Between the trimmed V and J ends, which lost 2 bases and 8 bases, there was a span of 14 bases. This CDR3 is 14 amino acids long. CDR1 and CDR2 (germline): SGHRS, YFSETQ. This CDR3 is CASSFRLKMDEQFF. In DNA, the CDR3 is TGCGCCAGCAGCTTCCGGCTTAAAATGGATGAGCAGTTCTTC.

V usage is TRBV7-9 and J usage is TRBJ2-7; D uncertain. The CDR3 is made up of 14 amino acids. Germline-derived CDR1 and CDR2 are SEHNR and FQNEAQ (reference sequence). The V and J ends lost 5 bases and 0 bases respectively, with 11 bases between them. The CDR3 DNA is TGTGCCAGCAGCGACACGACGGCCTCCTACGAGCAGTACGTC. This codes for CASSDTTASYEQYV.

This clonotype was detected ten times or more. This sequence joins TRBV7-2 and TRBJ1-3, with D unclear. Germline V gene data show CDR1 as SGHTA and CDR2 as FQGNSA. V shed 1 base and J shed 6 bases, with 10 bases lying between them. The CDR3 is made up of 14 amino acids. DNA of the CDR3: TGTGCCAGCAGCTTAGTAGGACGGGAAAACACCATATATTTT. Translating gives CASSLVGRENTIYF.

The chain employs TRBV20-1 and TRBJ2-7, with TRBD2 matching over 7 bases. Germline CDR1 DFQATT, CDR2 SNEGSKA (reference sequence). Unmatched junction bases numbered 15, after V lost 6 bases and J lost 4 bases. The CDR3 runs to 15 residues. CDR3 protein: CSAMGLSSGSYEQYF. As DNA, the CDR3 is TGCAGTGCGATGGGTTTATCTAGCGGAAGTTACGAGCAGTACTTC.

There are a few counts of this clonotype. The chain carries TRBV29-1 and TRBJ2-1; D tentatively fits TRBD1 or TRBD2 (5 bases each). V lost 3 bases, J lost 5 bases, and 8 bases lay in between. The CDR3 is made up of 12 amino acids. In germline, CDR1 is SQVTM, CDR2 ANQGSEA. In DNA form, the CDR3 reads TGCAGCGTTGAGGGGGAAGACAATGAGCAGTTCTTC. Translation: CSVEGEDNEQFF.

Many counts were recorded for this clonotype. The chain employs TRBV29-1 and TRBJ2-7; D is possibly TRBD1 or TRBD2 (6 bases each). The V gene lost 3 bases and the J gene lost 3 bases, with 15 bases spanning the gap. Germline assignment: CDR1 SQVTM and CDR2 ANQGSEA. The CDR3 consists of 14 residues. The CDR3 region has the DNA TGCAGCGTTGATCGGCCACAGGGAGGCTACGAGCAGTACTTC. Translated, it gives CSVDRPQGGYEQYF.

This clonotype was seen only a few times. This sequence joins TRBV27 and TRBJ2-4, with a possible D match to TRBD1 (5 bases). CDR1 is MNHEY and CDR2 is SMNVEV in the germline V gene (reference sequence). The CDR3 is 13 residues long. Trimming shortened V by 2 bases and J by 12 bases, and 14 bases separated the two germline ends. The CDR3 DNA is TGTGCCAGCAGTTTACTTGTCGGCAGGGATCAGTACTTC. This translates into CASSLLVGRDQYF.

This clonotype occurred many times. J is TRBJ2-1 and V is TRBV24-1; 8 nucleotides match TRBD2. Looked up from germline, CDR1 is KGHDR and CDR2 is SFDVKD. The junction had 8 bases not matched to a gene; V was cut back by 4 bases and J by 7 bases. The CDR3 loop spans 15 amino acids. The CDR3 region is CATSEPGLDWNEQFF. The CDR3 DNA reads TGTGCCACCAGTGAGCCGGGACTAGATTGGAATGAGCAGTTCTTC.

This clonotype came up many times. CDR3 nucleotides: TGTGCCATCAGTGAGGCCTACACCGGGACAGGGGCCACCATATATTTT. Its translation: CAISEAYTGTGATIYF. The chain combines TRBV10-3 with TRBJ1-3, with 10 nucleotides matching TRBD1. The CDR3 is made up of 16 amino acids. V lost 2 bases, J lost 9 bases, and 10 bases stayed unmatched. Germline V gene lookup returns CDR1 ENHRY and CDR2 SYGVKD.

This clonotype was detected ten times or more. The chain links TRBV15 to TRBJ2-1; TRBD2 matches 9 bases. Looked up from germline, CDR1 is LNHNV and CDR2 is YYDKDF (reference sequence). The ends lost 5 bases at V and 6 bases at J; junction bases unmatched: 5. The CDR3 totals 14 residues. CDR3 coding DNA: TGTGCCACCAGCGGATCGCGGGAGGGCAATGAGCAGTTCTTC. It is translated as CATSGSREGNEQFF.

In this sample, this clonotype turned up many times. The J gene is TRBJ2-1, the V gene TRBV11-2; 7 bases are a match to TRBD2. This CDR3 spans 15 amino acids. The V gene end was trimmed by 5 bases and the J gene end by 3 bases; junction bases not matched to a gene: 7. The germline CDR1 and CDR2 sequences are SGHAT and FQNNGV. The DNA for the CDR3 is TGTGCCAGCAGCCCTGGGGGGACTAACTACAATGAGCAGTTCTTC. Translated: CASSPGGTNYNEQFF.

V gene TRBV21-1 combines with J gene TRBJ2-7. TRBV21-1 is assigned pseudogene status. This CDR3 has 18 residues. The CDR3: CASLKPRSTCGSPYEQYF. The CDR3 DNA reads TGTGCCAGCCTCAAGCCGAGGAGTACTTGCGGGAGTCCCTACGAGCAGTACTTC.

In this sample, this clonotype turned up many times. This sequence joins TRBV25-1 and TRBJ2-2; possible D gene TRBD2, 5 bases. This CDR3 has 13 residues. Germline loops: CDR1 MGHDK, CDR2 SYGVNS. Trimming cost V 3 bases and J 3 bases, with 5 bases left between them. In DNA, the CDR3 is TGTGCCAGCAGTGAGCGGGACACCGGGGAGCTGTTTTTT. Translation gives CASSERDTGELFF.

This clonotype was recorded a few times. The gene calls are TRBV7-9 and TRBJ2-7, with D possibly matching TRBD1 (6 bases). The CDR3 has 13 amino acids. Germline values: CDR1 SEHNR, CDR2 FQNEAQ (reference sequence). V lost 3 bases, J lost 5 bases, and 11 bases lay in between. CDR3 in amino acids: CASSFTGSDEQYV. The CDR3, as DNA: TGTGCCAGCAGCTTCACAGGGTCCGACGAGCAGTACGTC.

At least ten counts were recorded for this clonotype. This chain connects TRBV9 to TRBJ1-5, with D unresolved. Germline V gene lookup returns CDR1 SGDLS and CDR2 YYNGEE. The CDR3 is 14 amino acids. Deletions cut 4 bases from V and 0 bases from J, with 8 bases between. CDR3 loop: CASSSSYSNQPQHF. For the CDR3, the DNA is TGTGCCAGCAGCTCCTCCTATAGCAATCAGCCCCAGCATTTT.

This clonotype has a handful of counts. This CDR3 reads CASSPRGTSGNTIYF. CDR3 DNA sequence: TGTGCCAGCAGCCCGAGAGGTACCTCTGGAAACACCATATATTTT. The chain combines TRBV13 with TRBJ1-3; D not resolved. Trimming took 5 bases from V and 0 from J, leaving 11 bases between them. Germline V lookup: CDR1 PRHDT, CDR2 FYEKMQ (reference sequence). The CDR3 spans 15 residues.

This clonotype was found a few times. V usage is TRBV27 and J usage is TRBJ2-5; TRBD2 might be the D (5 bases). Germline values: CDR1 MNHEY, CDR2 SMNVEV (reference sequence). CDR3 size: 13 residues. Trimming pared 3 bases from V and 7 bases from J, leaving 12 bases between. The CDR3 DNA reads TGTGCCAGCAGTTTGGGCGGGTCCCTGACCCAGTACTTC. As protein: CASSLGGSLTQYF.

This clonotype was counted a few times. The CDR3 DNA is TGCGCCAGCAGCTTCCCTGAGAACGGCGTCTATGGCTACACCTTC. It yields the protein CASSFPENGVYGYTF. V usage is TRBV5-1 and J usage is TRBJ1-2; D uncertain. The germline V and J ends were trimmed by 2 bases and 4 bases, with 15 bases remaining between them. Germline CDR1 is SGHRS and CDR2 is YFSETQ. The CDR3 extends over 15 amino acids.

The chain uses TRBV19 and TRBJ1-6; D gene unclear. Germline CDR1 LNHDA, CDR2 SQIVND (reference sequence). V was pared by 4 bases and J by 9 bases, with 10 bases between. The CDR3 sequence is 13 residues long. The CDR3 protein is CASSTASFSPLHF. For the CDR3, the DNA is TGTGCCAGTAGTACCGCCTCGTTTTCACCCCTCCACTTT. Full variable domain (outside the CDR3, taken from reference TRBV19 and TRBJ1-6): DGGITQSPKYLFRKEGQNVTLSCEQNLNHDAMYWYRQDPGQGLRLIYYSQIVNDFQKGDIAEGYSVSREKKESFPLTVTSAQKNPTAFYLCASSTASFSPLHFGNGTRLTVT.

This clonotype has a count of ten or more. J is TRBJ2-2 and V is TRBV24-1, with 8 bases lining up with TRBD2. CDR1 is KGHDR and CDR2 is SFDVKD in the germline V gene. The CDR3 consists of 17 residues. Trimming took 2 bases from V and 1 from J; bases not matched to a gene: 5. The CDR3 loop is CATSDWSGTRNTGELFF. The CDR3 DNA reads as TGTGCCACCAGTGATTGGTCCGGGACTAGGAACACCGGGGAGCTGTTTTTT.